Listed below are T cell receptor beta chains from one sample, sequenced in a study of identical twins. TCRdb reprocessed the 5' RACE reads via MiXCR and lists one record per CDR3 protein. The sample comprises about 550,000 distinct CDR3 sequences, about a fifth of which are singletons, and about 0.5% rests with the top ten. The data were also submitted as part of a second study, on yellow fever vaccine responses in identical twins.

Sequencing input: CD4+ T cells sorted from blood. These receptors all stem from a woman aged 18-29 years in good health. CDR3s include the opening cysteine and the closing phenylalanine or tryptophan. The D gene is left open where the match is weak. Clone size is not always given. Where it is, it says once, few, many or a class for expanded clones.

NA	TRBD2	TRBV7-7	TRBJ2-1	TGTGCCAGCAGCCCCCAGAGAGCGGGAGGAGGCAATGAGCAGTTCTTC	CASSPQRAGGGNEQFF
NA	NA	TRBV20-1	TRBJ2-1	TGCAGTGCTAGTGGGGGGGCCCCCAATGAGCAGTTCTTC	CSASGGAPNEQFF
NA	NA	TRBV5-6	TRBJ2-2	TGTGCCAGCAGCCTTGCTCAGCGGAGGTTTACCGGGGAGCTGTTTTTT	CASSLAQRRFTGELFF
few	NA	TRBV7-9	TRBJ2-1	TGTGCCAGCAGCATTCGGACAGCTTCCTACAATGAGCAGTTCTTC	CASSIRTASYNEQFF
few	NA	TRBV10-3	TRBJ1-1	TGTGCCATCAGTGAGCTAGTAGGGACCGCTGAAGCTTTCTTT	CAISELVGTAEAFF
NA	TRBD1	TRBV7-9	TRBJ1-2	TGTGCCAGCAGCTTAGAAGCGACAGGGGTGGGCTATGGCTACACCTTC	CASSLEATGVGYGYTF
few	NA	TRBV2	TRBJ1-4	TGTGCCAGCAGTGTGGAGGTGCTGGTGAAAGTTCAAAAACTGTTTTTT	CASSVEVLVKVQKLFF
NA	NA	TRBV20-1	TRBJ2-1	TGCAGTGCTACCCGGGGCAGTGGAAAGGACAATGAGCAGTTCTTC	CSATRGSGKDNEQFF
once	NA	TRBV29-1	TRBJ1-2	TGCAGCGTTGGGGGGGGCCGGGGTTATGGCTACACCTTC	CSVGGGRGYGYTF
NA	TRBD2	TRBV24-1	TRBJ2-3	TGTGCCACCAGTGATCCGCGGGGGAGCACAGATACGCAGTATTTT	CATSDPRGSTDTQYF
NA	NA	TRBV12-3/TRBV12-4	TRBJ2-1	TGTGCCAGCAGTTTTTCCGGGGCGGGGAGGAATGAGCAGTTCTTC	CASSFSGAGRNEQFF
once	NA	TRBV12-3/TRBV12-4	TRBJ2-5	TGTGCCAGCAGTCCCTCGAGGGTCGAGACCCAGTACTTC	CASSPSRVETQYF
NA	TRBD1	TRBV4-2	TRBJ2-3	TGTGCCAGCAGCCAAGAGTACGGACAGGGGTCAGATACGCAGTATTTT	CASSQEYGQGSDTQYF
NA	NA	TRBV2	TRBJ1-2	TGTGCCAGCAGGGGGTTGAGGGGAGGCTATGGCTACACCTTC	CASRGLRGGYGYTF
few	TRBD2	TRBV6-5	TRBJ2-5	TGTGCCAGCAGTTACCAGAGCGGGGGGGGGCAAGAGACCCAGTACTTC	CASSYQSGGGQETQYF
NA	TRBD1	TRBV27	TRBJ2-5	TGTGCCAGCAATCCTGGCCCGGGACAGGGGAAGAAGACCCAGTACTTC	CASNPGPGQGKKTQYF
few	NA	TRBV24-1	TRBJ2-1	TGTGCCACCAGTGACTCTTTACCAGGGCATGGGTACAATGAGCAGTTCTTC	CATSDSLPGHGYNEQFF
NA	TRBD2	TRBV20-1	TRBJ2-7	TGCAGTGCATATGGAGGCACTAGCGGGACCTACGAGCAGTACTTC	CSAYGGTSGTYEQYF
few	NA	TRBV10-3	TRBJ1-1	TGTGCCATCCTCCCGGGGAAAGGCTCTGAAGCTTTCTTT	CAILPGKGSEAFF
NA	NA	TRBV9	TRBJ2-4	TGTGCCAGCAGCCCCCGGGAACTAGCCAAAAACATTCAGTACTTC	CASSPRELAKNIQYF
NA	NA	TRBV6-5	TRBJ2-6	TGTGCCAGCAGTTACCCGAGCTCTGGGGCCAACGTCCTGACTTTC	CASSYPSSGANVLTF
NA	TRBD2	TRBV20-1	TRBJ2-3	TGCAGTGCTAGCTCAGCGGGAGTGATGACAGATACGCAGTATTTT	CSASSAGVMTDTQYF
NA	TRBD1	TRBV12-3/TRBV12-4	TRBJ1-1	TGTGCCAGCACCACCGGGACAGCGAACACTGAAGCTTTCTTT	CASTTGTANTEAFF
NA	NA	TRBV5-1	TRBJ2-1	TGCGCCAGCAGCTTGGACGCGTTTGGGTCCTACAATGAGCAGTTCTTC	CASSLDAFGSYNEQFF
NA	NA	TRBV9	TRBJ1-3	TGTGCCAGCAGCGTCAGAGACCCGGGACAAAGCTCTGGAAACACCATATATTTT	CASSVRDPGQSSGNTIYF